Included here is one T cell receptor beta chain sequence, with context. This clonotype was found once. Its antigen is still unknown. Base qualities are not recorded, but no much larger clone differs from it by a single base. Weak support is all one read offers. From cysteine to phenylalanine, the CDR3 is 14 amino acids long. The sequence is cut down to CDR3 DNA, 42 bases in frame from base 1. For this chain, trimming is 3 bases at the V end and 7 bases at the J end, and the number of junction bases without a gene match is 8. Per the germline V gene (reference sequence), GTSNPN is the CDR1 and SVGIG is the CDR2. This specimen belongs to a study of T-cell reconstitution after alpha-beta-depleted transplantation in children (dated by TCRdb to the mid-2010s). Context from the whole study: Using TCR repertoire profiling, the study quantitatively followed how T-cell immune reconstitution unfolded in children after TCRalphabeta/CD19-depleted allogeneic hematopoietic cell transplantation.

Receptor libraries were prepared by PCR. Sequencing used an Illumina HiSeq 2500. TCR library preparation used molecular barcoding, with unique molecular identifiers applied to normalize quantification of the TCRbeta repertoire. Through fastp at Q25 and MiXCR, TCRdb rebuilt clones from the public reads, retaining in-frame beta chains. Every entry covers one CDR3 protein and lists the most common genes and DNA from its rows. Across this sample there are around 440,000 distinct CDR3 sequences, with 15% to 20% seen only once. The top ten clones comprise under 30% of the sample. The study at large found these results: The apparently early alphabetaT-cell count recovery about two months after transplant was reportedly dependent on only several hundred rapidly expanded clones derived from non-depleted graft cells. In some patients, high TCRbeta diversity at day 60 was attributed to recipient T cells and intrathymic progenitors that had survived conditioning. Over the following months the frequencies of hyperexpanded clones went down, and after one year T-cell counts and TCRbeta diversity were mostly credited to newly produced T cells.

Sample treatment or condition, as interpreted from the label and publication: allogeneic hematopoietic cell transplantation with graft depleted of TCRalphabeta T cells and CD19 B cells. TCRalphabeta/CD19-depleted allogeneic hematopoietic cell grafts were given to the transplant recipients, all of whom were children. Specimen: PBMCs, mostly from graft donor cells, collected 360 days after TCRalphabeta/CD19-depleted stem cell transplant. The TCR originated in a boy in the first two years of life who had a stem cell transplant for Wiskott-Aldrich syndrome, so the T cells may come from the graft donor. The V gene is TRBV30 and the J gene is TRBJ1-2; the central 10 bases match TRBD1. The CDR3 corresponds to CAWRVTGQGGGYTF. The DNA is TGTGCCTGGAGAGTTACCGGACAGGGGGGTGGCTACACCTTC.